The rows below give T cell receptor beta chains drawn from one sample of a study of T cell responses to AZD1222 COVID-19 vaccine. Only in-frame clones appear in the TCRdb table, and some are missing; sequencing was by immunoSEQ multiplex PCR. The repertoire has 120,000 to 150,000 clones, around 90% of them found once; the top ten carry approximately 1.5%. The sequencing here drew on peripheral blood, taken on day 0 of AZD1222 vaccination. The receptor source for this set is an adult in good health. Each CDR3 is given with its conserved first and last residue. The order of the fields is clone size, D gene, V gene, J gene, CDR3 protein, CDR3 DNA. D genes are given only for firm matches. Rows may omit the clone size; those that give it use once, few, many or a size class.

-	-	TRBV29-1	TRBJ1-1	CSGWGDRMNTEAFF	TGCAGCGGGTGGGGGGATCGAATGAACACTGAAGCTTTCTTT
-	TRBD2	TRBV6-2/TRBV6-3	TRBJ2-1	CASSRTSDPRNEQFF	TGTGCCAGCAGCAGGACTAGCGACCCGAGGAATGAGCAGTTCTTC
-	-	TRBV19	TRBJ1-1	CASSIDLRVAFF	TGTGCCAGTAGTATAGATCTCCGGGTAGCTTTCTTT
once	TRBD1	TRBV28	TRBJ1-5	CASSPPGTGDTDQPQHF	TGTGCCAGCAGTCCACCGGGGACAGGGGACACGGATCAGCCCCAGCATTTT
once	TRBD1	TRBV5-1	TRBJ2-6	CASSLAGQGVGSGANVLTF	TGCGCCAGCAGCCTTGCCGGACAGGGCGTCGGCTCTGGGGCCAACGTCCTGACTTTC
-	-	TRBV6-5	TRBJ2-7	CASSRGRGTDEQYF	TGTGCCAGCAGTAGGGGTCGTGGTACGGACGAGCAGTACTTC
-	-	TRBV12-3/TRBV12-4	TRBJ1-6	CASSPGTPLHF	TGTGCCAGCAGTCCAGGGACGCCCCTCCACTTT
-	-	TRBV9	TRBJ2-2	CASSERTVQGGELFF	TGTGCCAGCAGCGAGCGGACAGTCCAAGGCGGGGAGCTGTTTTTT
-	-	TRBV7-9	TRBJ1-2	CASSRPGLGGYGYTF	TGTGCCAGCAGTCGGCCTGGGCTCGGAGGCTATGGCTACACCTTC
-	TRBD1	TRBV30	TRBJ2-7	CAWSRRDRGIYEQYF	TGTGCCTGGAGTCGGCGGGACAGGGGGATCTACGAGCAGTACTTC
-	-	TRBV29-1	TRBJ2-3	CSVLPTTDTQYF	TGCAGCGTTTTGCCAACTACAGATACGCAGTATTTT
-	-	TRBV5-1	TRBJ2-7	CASSFDPGPGQGNSYEQYF	TGCGCCAGCAGCTTTGATCCGGGCCCGGGTCAGGGGAACTCCTACGAGCAGTACTTC
-	TRBD2	TRBV7-2	TRBJ2-1	CASTPRAGGLNEQFF	TGTGCCAGCACCCCGAGGGCGGGAGGGTTGAATGAGCAGTTCTTC
-	-	TRBV6-1	TRBJ2-7	CASSGASLAEQYF	TGTGCCAGCAGTGGAGCCTCCCTCGCCGAGCAGTACTTC
once	-	TRBV6-6	TRBJ1-2	CASSLERPREVKRGYTF	TGTGCCAGCAGTCTCGAACGCCCCAGGGAAGTAAAGCGTGGCTACACCTTC
once	-	TRBV6-5	TRBJ1-1	CASSYFRGGNTEAFF	TGTGCCAGCAGTTACTTCAGGGGCGGGAACACTGAAGCTTTCTTT
-	TRBD1	TRBV24-1	TRBJ2-2	CATSAGTGLHTGELFF	TGTGCCACCAGTGCTGGGACAGGGTTGCACACCGGGGAGCTGTTTTTT
-	-	TRBV6-5	TRBJ1-5	CASKLTVDNQPQHF	TGTGCCAGCAAACTGACGGTGGACAATCAGCCCCAGCATTTT
-	-	TRBV19	TRBJ1-2	CASSIQSQDYGYTF	TGTGCCAGTAGTATACAGTCACAGGATTATGGCTACACCTTC
-	-	TRBV3-1/TRBV3-2	TRBJ2-1	CASSQVLDVGPDEQFF	TGTGCCAGCAGCCAAGTTCTCGACGTCGGTCCGGATGAGCAGTTCTTC